The 19 T cell receptor beta chains below come from one sample, sequenced in a study of blood T cell repertoires in COVID-19 (dated by TCRdb to 2018 to 2021). Library method: the immunoSEQ multiplex PCR assay. TCRdb provides this immuneACCESS table in a form limited to in-frame rearrangements. Some clones are lacking; in checked studies, under half of them reflect an unresolved V gene, and why the rest are absent is not known. The sample yields around 130,000 clones; roughly 90% were counted once. Together, the top ten hold more than 2% of the sample. The source material was peripheral blood. The receptors originated from a man between 65 and 85 years old with active COVID-19.

The rearrangement links TRBV19 to TRBJ2-1, with D possibly matching TRBD2 (7 bases). Germline V gene sequence: CDR1 LNHDA, CDR2 SQIVND (reference sequence). The CDR3 contains 14 residues. V dropped 8 bases and J dropped 8 bases, with 19 bases sitting between them. CDR3 in amino acids: CASSVGGRVDEQFF. The CDR3 coding sequence is TGTGCCAGTTCCGTCGGGGGGCGTGTAGATGAGCAGTTCTTC. The full variable domain, in which reference TRBV19 and TRBJ2-1 provide the parts outside the CDR3, is DGGITQSPKYLFRKEGQNVTLSCEQNLNHDAMYWYRQDPGQGLRLIYYSQIVNDFQKGDIAEGYSVSREKKESFPLTVTSAQKNPTAFYLCASSVGGRVDEQFFGPGTRLTVL.

The chain links TRBV28 to TRBJ2-1; TRBD2 agrees at 9 bases. The CDR3 is 14 amino acids. The V gene end was trimmed by 7 bases and the J gene end by 4 bases; junction bases not matched to a gene: 5. The germline gives CDR1 MDHEN, CDR2 SYDVKM. CDR3 sequence (DNA): TGTGCCAGCACAAGACTAGCGGCTTACAATGAGCAGTTCTTC. It codes for CASTRLAAYNEQFF. Full variable domain (remainder filled in from reference TRBV28 and TRBJ2-1): DVKVTQSSRYLVKRTGEKVFLECVQDMDHENMFWYRQDPGLGLRLIYFSYDVKMKEKGDIPEGYSVSREKKERFSLILESASTNQTSMYLCASTRLAAYNEQFFGPGTRLTVL.

The V and J genes are TRBV7-9 and TRBJ2-3; tentatively, D is TRBD2 (8 bases). Germline V CDR1 and CDR2: SEHNR, FQNEAQ (reference sequence). V dropped 5 bases and J dropped 4 bases, with 19 bases sitting between them. The CDR3 loop spans 16 amino acids. The CDR3 region has the DNA TGTGCCAGCAGCCCCGAGGGGGCGGGAGGCCCAGATACGCAGTATTTT. Amino acid sequence: CASSPEGAGGPDTQYF.

This clone has only one observation. This chain uses TRBV29-1 with TRBJ2-1; TRBD2 might be the D (6 bases). The CDR3 totals 10 residues. In germline, CDR1 is SQVTM, CDR2 ANQGSEA. V lost 4 bases and J 8 bases, leaving 6 bases between the germline ends. CDR3 amino acids: CSVGGDEQFF. The CDR3 DNA sequence: TGCAGCGTTGGGGGGGATGAGCAGTTCTTC.

The J gene is TRBJ2-1, the V gene TRBV14, with TRBD2 matching 9 bases. This CDR3 is 16 amino acids long. The V gene end was trimmed by 3 bases and the J gene end by 4 bases; junction bases not matched to a gene: 7. Germline assignment: CDR1 SGHDN and CDR2 FVKESK. CDR3 nucleotides: TGTGCCAGCAGCCATGGTAGCGGGAGAGGGTACAATGAGCAGTTCTTC. Amino acid sequence: CASSHGSGRGYNEQFF.

There are a few counts of this clone. The chain carries TRBV5-1 and TRBJ1-2; TRBD1 agrees at 9 bases. Per the germline V gene, CDR1 is SGHRS and CDR2 is YFSETQ. With V trimmed by 6 bases and J by 7 bases, 7 bases remained unmatched. CDR3 length: 13 amino acids. In DNA form, the CDR3 reads TGCGCCAGCACCGGGACAGGGATTCCTGGCTACACCTTC. Its translation: CASTGTGIPGYTF.

The rearrangement joins TRBV9 to TRBJ2-7; 8 positions agree with TRBD1. V lost 10 bases, J lost 3 bases, and 3 bases stayed unmatched. The CDR3 is 11 residues long. Germline assignment: CDR1 SGDLS and CDR2 YYNGEE. As DNA, the CDR3 is TGTGCCTCCGACAGGGGCTACGAGCAGTACTTC. Translating it yields CASDRGYEQYF.

This sequence joins TRBV28 and TRBJ1-5; 8 nucleotides line up with TRBD1. The trim removed 5 bases at V and 5 bases at J, leaving 20 bases unmatched. The CDR3 extends over 19 amino acids. Germline V lookup: CDR1 MDHEN, CDR2 SYDVKM. The CDR3: CASSPLRTGKGNVDQPQHF. As DNA, the CDR3 is TGTGCCAGCAGTCCCCTACGGACAGGGAAAGGTAATGTAGATCAGCCCCAGCATTTT.

J is TRBJ1-5 and V is TRBV5-8, with 10 bases aligning to TRBD1. Germline assignment: CDR1 SGHTS and CDR2 YDEGEE. The CDR3 is 15 amino acids. The V gene end was trimmed by 4 bases and the J gene end by 5 bases; junction bases not matched to a gene: 6. CDR3 loop: CASSRGQGIDQPQHF. CDR3 DNA: TGTGCCAGCAGCAGGGGACAGGGGATAGATCAGCCCCAGCATTTT. The whole variable domain, remainder taken from reference TRBV5-8 and TRBJ1-5, is EAGVTQSPTHLIKTRGQQATLRCSPISGHTSVYWYQQALGLGLQFLLWYDEGEERNRGNFPPRFSGRQFPNYSSELNVNALELEDSALYLCASSRGQGIDQPQHFGDGTRLSIL.

The chain has TRBV3-1 (or the pseudogene TRBV3-2) and TRBJ2-5; D might be TRBD2 (6 bases). The CDR3 spans 15 residues. V was cut by 7 bases and J by 1 base, with 16 bases left in between. Germline lookup yields CDR1 LGHDT and CDR2 YNNKEL (reference sequence). Here the CDR3 reads CASMTRRGLQETQYF. CDR3 coding DNA: TGTGCCAGCATGACCCGAAGGGGACTCCAAGAGACCCAGTACTTC.

This clone came up once. This chain connects TRBV4-1 to TRBJ2-7; the D gene is possibly TRBD2 (6 bases). The CDR3 contains 17 residues. Germline CDR1 MGHRA, CDR2 YSYEKL. Between the trimmed V and J ends, which lost 0 bases and 0 bases, there was a span of 15 bases. CDR3 region: CASSQEAERAPSYEQYF. The CDR3 nucleotides read TGCGCCAGCAGCCAAGAAGCCGAGCGGGCCCCCTCCTACGAGCAGTACTTC.

The chain is built from TRBV19 and TRBJ2-7, with 9 bases that match TRBD1. This CDR3 has 13 amino acids. Germline-derived CDR1 and CDR2 are LNHDA and SQIVND (reference sequence). With 7 bases clipped from V and 4 bases from J, the junction kept 5 bases outside the gene matches. CDR3 nucleotide sequence: TGTGCCAGTATGGGGACAGGGAAGTACGAGCAGTACTTC. It specifies CASMGTGKYEQYF.

The CDR3 here is CASSYSNLAGTDTQYF. Written as DNA, the CDR3 is TGTGCCAGCAGTTACTCGAACCTAGCGGGAACAGATACGCAGTATTTT. The rearrangement links TRBV6-2 or TRBV6-3 to TRBJ2-3; 9 bases match TRBD2. This CDR3 region has 16 residues. Germline lookup yields CDR1 MNHEY and CDR2 SVGEGT. V lost 0 bases to trimming and J lost 3 bases; unmatched junction nucleotides: 4.

J is TRBJ1-3 and V is TRBV4-3, with 7 bases identical to TRBD1. This CDR3 has 17 residues. Germline loops: CDR1 LGHNA, CDR2 YSLEER. J lost 0 bases, V lost 0 bases, and 5 bases had no gene match. CDR3 nucleotides: TGCGCCAGCAGCCAAGACCTTGGACAGGCCTCTGGAAACACCATATATTTT. It is translated as CASSQDLGQASGNTIYF.

The chain joins TRBV5-1 to TRBJ2-1, with TRBD1 identical over 9 bases. Germline CDR1 and CDR2: SGHRS and YFSETQ. Trimming at V came to 4 bases and at J to 4 bases, leaving 6 bases not matched to a gene. This CDR3 region has 15 residues. CDR3 loop: CASSRDRDSYNEQFF. The CDR3 bases are TGCGCCAGCAGCAGGGACAGGGACTCTTACAATGAGCAGTTCTTC. The full variable domain, with the rest looked up from reference TRBV5-1 and TRBJ2-1, is KAGVTQTPRYLIKTRGQQVTLSCSPISGHRSVSWYQQTPGQGLQFLFEYFSETQRNKGNFPGRFSGRQFSNSRSEMNVSTLELGDSALYLCASSRDRDSYNEQFFGPGTRLTVL.

The chain couples TRBV5-6 to TRBJ2-2, with unresolved D. The CDR3 sequence is 12 residues long. Germline CDR1 is SGHDT and CDR2 is YYEEEE. Trimming removed 1 base at V and 6 bases at J, with 4 bases between. CDR3 sequence (DNA): TGTGCCAGCAGCTTGACGGCCGGGGAGCTGTTTTTT. Translation gives CASSLTAGELFF.

The gene calls are TRBV5-1 and TRBJ1-3; D gene uncertain. The germline CDR1 and CDR2 sequences are SGHRS and YFSETQ. CDR3 length: 17 residues. V lost 0 bases to trimming and J lost 0 bases, with 13 bases between them. CDR3 DNA: TGCGCCAGCAGCTTGGAGTCCCACAGAACCTCTGGAAACACCATATATTTT. Translated, it gives CASSLESHRTSGNTIYF.

The CDR3 region has the DNA TGTGCCAGTAGTCTCTCCCCGGAGGCGCGAGGCTATGGCTACACCTTC. Residues: CASSLSPEARGYGYTF. The V gene is TRBV19, the J gene TRBJ1-2; no clear D. This CDR3 is 16 amino acids long. Trimming cost V 5 bases and J 4 bases, with 20 bases left between them. Germline-derived CDR1 and CDR2 are LNHDA and SQIVND (reference sequence).

The chain links TRBV5-4 to TRBJ1-1; a weak D match, TRBD1 (5 bases). CDR1 is SGHNT, CDR2 YYREEE, per germline (reference sequence). The CDR3 consists of 14 residues. The V end was cut by 4 bases, the J end by 4 bases, with 14 bases between. CDR3 nucleotides: TGTGCCAGCAGCCTGACAGCTACAAGCACTGAAGCTTTCTTT. It translates to CASSLTATSTEAFF.